A single sample gave rise to the 11 T cell receptor beta chains below, sequenced in a study of blood T cell repertoires in COVID-19. Generated by immunoSEQ multiplex PCR, the TCRdb table keeps only in-frame clones and is missing some. The sample has approximately 300,000 clones, just under 90% seen once. Sequencing was performed on peripheral blood. Source of these receptors: a woman aged 45-59 years with COVID-19, enrolled during active disease.

The chain links TRBV6-2 or TRBV6-3 to TRBJ1-1; D not certain. The CDR3 contains 13 residues. V shed 5 bases and J shed 3 bases, with 10 bases lying between them. Germline lookup yields CDR1 MNHEY and CDR2 SVGEGT. For the CDR3, the DNA is TGTGCCAGCAGTCGCAACCGGGACACTGAAGCTTTCTTT. Its translation is CASSRNRDTEAFF.

The chain employs TRBV11-3 and TRBJ2-1; 12 positions agree with TRBD2. In germline, CDR1 is SGHNT, CDR2 YENEEA. The CDR3 is 15 residues long. J lost 9 bases, V lost 1 base, and 4 bases had no gene match. CDR3 sequence (DNA): TGTGCCAGCAGCTTAGGGCTAGCGGGAGGGGTTGAGCAGTTCTTC. This sequence encodes CASSLGLAGGVEQFF.

The chain couples TRBV19 to TRBJ1-5; unclear D gene. CDR1 LNHDA and CDR2 SQIVND come from the germline V gene (reference sequence). V gave up 2 bases and J gave up 3 bases, with 14 bases separating them. The CDR3 loop spans 16 amino acids. In DNA form, the CDR3 reads TGTGCCAGTAGTATATTTTATTCGGGGTACAATCAGCCCCAGCATTTT. This translates into CASSIFYSGYNQPQHF.

The V and J genes are TRBV5-1 and TRBJ1-5, with D possibly TRBD1 on 5 matching bases. V lost 5 bases and J 3 bases, leaving 27 bases between the germline ends. Germline CDR1 and CDR2: SGHRS and YFSETQ. This CDR3 region has 19 residues. The CDR3 bases are TGCGCCAGCAGAGTTTGGGAACTGGAACCAGGGTCTCTCAATCAGCCCCAGCATTTT. This codes for CASRVWELEPGSLNQPQHF.

This rearrangement joins TRBV6-1 to TRBJ1-4, with unresolved D. V was shortened by 1 base and J by 11 bases, with 17 bases between the two germline ends. The CDR3 is 15 amino acids. Germline V lookup: CDR1 MNHNS, CDR2 SASEGT. In DNA, the CDR3 is TGTGCCAGCAGTGAAGGGGGAGGCGGAAGCAGGAAACTGTTTTTT. Translated: CASSEGGGGSRKLFF.

The chain carries TRBV6-5 and TRBJ2-5; a possible D gene is TRBD2 (5 bases). V lost 6 bases, J lost 3 bases, and 11 bases lay in between. Germline V lookup: CDR1 MNHEY, CDR2 SVGAGI. This CDR3 spans 13 amino acids. The CDR3, as DNA: TGTGCCAGCAGGGTATGGGGAGAAGAGACCCAGTACTTC. Encoded protein: CASRVWGEETQYF.

This clone was seen once. This chain uses TRBV6-5 with TRBJ2-1; D might be TRBD2 (5 bases). The germline V gene encodes CDR1 MNHEY and CDR2 SVGAGI. The CDR3 runs 14 residues. The V end was cut by 7 bases, the J end by 5 bases, with 15 bases between. As DNA, the CDR3 is TGTGCCAGCATTAAGACGGGGATAAACAATGAGCAGTTCTTC. Translating gives CASIKTGINNEQFF.

The chain links TRBV14 to TRBJ1-4, with 8 bases aligning to TRBD1. Germline CDR1 reads SGHDN; CDR2 reads FVKESK. CDR3 length: 14 amino acids. V was pared by 2 bases and J by 6 bases, with 2 bases of the junction left unmatched. CDR3 coding DNA: TGTGCCAGCAGCCAACCAGGGGGCGATGAAAAACTGTTTTTT. The encoded protein is CASSQPGGDEKLFF.

The rearrangement uses TRBV30 and TRBJ1-2, with D perhaps TRBD1 (6 bases). CDR3 size: 11 residues. Trimming pared 3 bases from V and 4 bases from J, leaving 6 bases between. Germline CDR1 and CDR2: GTSNPN and SVGIG (reference sequence). The CDR3 loop reads CAWRDSYGYTF. The CDR3 bases are TGTGCCTGGAGGGACAGCTATGGCTACACCTTC. Full variable domain (missing parts from reference TRBV30 and TRBJ1-2): SQTIHQWPATLVQPVGSPLSLECTVEGTSNPNLYWYRQAAGRGLQLLFYSVGIGQISSEVPQNLSASRPQDRQFILSSKKLLLSDSGFYLCAWRDSYGYTFGSGTRLTVV.

In this sample, this clone turned up once. The genes are TRBV29-1 and TRBJ2-7; TRBD2 might be the D (6 bases). Germline values: CDR1 SQVTM, CDR2 ANQGSEA. The ends were cut back, 4 bases at V and 1 base at J, with 8 bases in the middle. The CDR3 is 12 residues long. CDR3 protein: CSVGDFSYEQYF. The CDR3 region has the DNA TGCAGCGTTGGGGACTTTTCCTACGAGCAGTACTTC.

The chain couples TRBV6-2 or TRBV6-3 to TRBJ1-4; D not resolved. The germline gives CDR1 MNHEY, CDR2 SVGEGT. The CDR3 contains 17 residues. V gave up 2 bases and J gave up 5 bases, with 18 bases separating them. Written as DNA, the CDR3 is TGTGCCAGCAGTTACCACCAGTTGTCAGACAAAAATGAAAAACTGTTTTTT. As protein: CASSYHQLSDKNEKLFF.